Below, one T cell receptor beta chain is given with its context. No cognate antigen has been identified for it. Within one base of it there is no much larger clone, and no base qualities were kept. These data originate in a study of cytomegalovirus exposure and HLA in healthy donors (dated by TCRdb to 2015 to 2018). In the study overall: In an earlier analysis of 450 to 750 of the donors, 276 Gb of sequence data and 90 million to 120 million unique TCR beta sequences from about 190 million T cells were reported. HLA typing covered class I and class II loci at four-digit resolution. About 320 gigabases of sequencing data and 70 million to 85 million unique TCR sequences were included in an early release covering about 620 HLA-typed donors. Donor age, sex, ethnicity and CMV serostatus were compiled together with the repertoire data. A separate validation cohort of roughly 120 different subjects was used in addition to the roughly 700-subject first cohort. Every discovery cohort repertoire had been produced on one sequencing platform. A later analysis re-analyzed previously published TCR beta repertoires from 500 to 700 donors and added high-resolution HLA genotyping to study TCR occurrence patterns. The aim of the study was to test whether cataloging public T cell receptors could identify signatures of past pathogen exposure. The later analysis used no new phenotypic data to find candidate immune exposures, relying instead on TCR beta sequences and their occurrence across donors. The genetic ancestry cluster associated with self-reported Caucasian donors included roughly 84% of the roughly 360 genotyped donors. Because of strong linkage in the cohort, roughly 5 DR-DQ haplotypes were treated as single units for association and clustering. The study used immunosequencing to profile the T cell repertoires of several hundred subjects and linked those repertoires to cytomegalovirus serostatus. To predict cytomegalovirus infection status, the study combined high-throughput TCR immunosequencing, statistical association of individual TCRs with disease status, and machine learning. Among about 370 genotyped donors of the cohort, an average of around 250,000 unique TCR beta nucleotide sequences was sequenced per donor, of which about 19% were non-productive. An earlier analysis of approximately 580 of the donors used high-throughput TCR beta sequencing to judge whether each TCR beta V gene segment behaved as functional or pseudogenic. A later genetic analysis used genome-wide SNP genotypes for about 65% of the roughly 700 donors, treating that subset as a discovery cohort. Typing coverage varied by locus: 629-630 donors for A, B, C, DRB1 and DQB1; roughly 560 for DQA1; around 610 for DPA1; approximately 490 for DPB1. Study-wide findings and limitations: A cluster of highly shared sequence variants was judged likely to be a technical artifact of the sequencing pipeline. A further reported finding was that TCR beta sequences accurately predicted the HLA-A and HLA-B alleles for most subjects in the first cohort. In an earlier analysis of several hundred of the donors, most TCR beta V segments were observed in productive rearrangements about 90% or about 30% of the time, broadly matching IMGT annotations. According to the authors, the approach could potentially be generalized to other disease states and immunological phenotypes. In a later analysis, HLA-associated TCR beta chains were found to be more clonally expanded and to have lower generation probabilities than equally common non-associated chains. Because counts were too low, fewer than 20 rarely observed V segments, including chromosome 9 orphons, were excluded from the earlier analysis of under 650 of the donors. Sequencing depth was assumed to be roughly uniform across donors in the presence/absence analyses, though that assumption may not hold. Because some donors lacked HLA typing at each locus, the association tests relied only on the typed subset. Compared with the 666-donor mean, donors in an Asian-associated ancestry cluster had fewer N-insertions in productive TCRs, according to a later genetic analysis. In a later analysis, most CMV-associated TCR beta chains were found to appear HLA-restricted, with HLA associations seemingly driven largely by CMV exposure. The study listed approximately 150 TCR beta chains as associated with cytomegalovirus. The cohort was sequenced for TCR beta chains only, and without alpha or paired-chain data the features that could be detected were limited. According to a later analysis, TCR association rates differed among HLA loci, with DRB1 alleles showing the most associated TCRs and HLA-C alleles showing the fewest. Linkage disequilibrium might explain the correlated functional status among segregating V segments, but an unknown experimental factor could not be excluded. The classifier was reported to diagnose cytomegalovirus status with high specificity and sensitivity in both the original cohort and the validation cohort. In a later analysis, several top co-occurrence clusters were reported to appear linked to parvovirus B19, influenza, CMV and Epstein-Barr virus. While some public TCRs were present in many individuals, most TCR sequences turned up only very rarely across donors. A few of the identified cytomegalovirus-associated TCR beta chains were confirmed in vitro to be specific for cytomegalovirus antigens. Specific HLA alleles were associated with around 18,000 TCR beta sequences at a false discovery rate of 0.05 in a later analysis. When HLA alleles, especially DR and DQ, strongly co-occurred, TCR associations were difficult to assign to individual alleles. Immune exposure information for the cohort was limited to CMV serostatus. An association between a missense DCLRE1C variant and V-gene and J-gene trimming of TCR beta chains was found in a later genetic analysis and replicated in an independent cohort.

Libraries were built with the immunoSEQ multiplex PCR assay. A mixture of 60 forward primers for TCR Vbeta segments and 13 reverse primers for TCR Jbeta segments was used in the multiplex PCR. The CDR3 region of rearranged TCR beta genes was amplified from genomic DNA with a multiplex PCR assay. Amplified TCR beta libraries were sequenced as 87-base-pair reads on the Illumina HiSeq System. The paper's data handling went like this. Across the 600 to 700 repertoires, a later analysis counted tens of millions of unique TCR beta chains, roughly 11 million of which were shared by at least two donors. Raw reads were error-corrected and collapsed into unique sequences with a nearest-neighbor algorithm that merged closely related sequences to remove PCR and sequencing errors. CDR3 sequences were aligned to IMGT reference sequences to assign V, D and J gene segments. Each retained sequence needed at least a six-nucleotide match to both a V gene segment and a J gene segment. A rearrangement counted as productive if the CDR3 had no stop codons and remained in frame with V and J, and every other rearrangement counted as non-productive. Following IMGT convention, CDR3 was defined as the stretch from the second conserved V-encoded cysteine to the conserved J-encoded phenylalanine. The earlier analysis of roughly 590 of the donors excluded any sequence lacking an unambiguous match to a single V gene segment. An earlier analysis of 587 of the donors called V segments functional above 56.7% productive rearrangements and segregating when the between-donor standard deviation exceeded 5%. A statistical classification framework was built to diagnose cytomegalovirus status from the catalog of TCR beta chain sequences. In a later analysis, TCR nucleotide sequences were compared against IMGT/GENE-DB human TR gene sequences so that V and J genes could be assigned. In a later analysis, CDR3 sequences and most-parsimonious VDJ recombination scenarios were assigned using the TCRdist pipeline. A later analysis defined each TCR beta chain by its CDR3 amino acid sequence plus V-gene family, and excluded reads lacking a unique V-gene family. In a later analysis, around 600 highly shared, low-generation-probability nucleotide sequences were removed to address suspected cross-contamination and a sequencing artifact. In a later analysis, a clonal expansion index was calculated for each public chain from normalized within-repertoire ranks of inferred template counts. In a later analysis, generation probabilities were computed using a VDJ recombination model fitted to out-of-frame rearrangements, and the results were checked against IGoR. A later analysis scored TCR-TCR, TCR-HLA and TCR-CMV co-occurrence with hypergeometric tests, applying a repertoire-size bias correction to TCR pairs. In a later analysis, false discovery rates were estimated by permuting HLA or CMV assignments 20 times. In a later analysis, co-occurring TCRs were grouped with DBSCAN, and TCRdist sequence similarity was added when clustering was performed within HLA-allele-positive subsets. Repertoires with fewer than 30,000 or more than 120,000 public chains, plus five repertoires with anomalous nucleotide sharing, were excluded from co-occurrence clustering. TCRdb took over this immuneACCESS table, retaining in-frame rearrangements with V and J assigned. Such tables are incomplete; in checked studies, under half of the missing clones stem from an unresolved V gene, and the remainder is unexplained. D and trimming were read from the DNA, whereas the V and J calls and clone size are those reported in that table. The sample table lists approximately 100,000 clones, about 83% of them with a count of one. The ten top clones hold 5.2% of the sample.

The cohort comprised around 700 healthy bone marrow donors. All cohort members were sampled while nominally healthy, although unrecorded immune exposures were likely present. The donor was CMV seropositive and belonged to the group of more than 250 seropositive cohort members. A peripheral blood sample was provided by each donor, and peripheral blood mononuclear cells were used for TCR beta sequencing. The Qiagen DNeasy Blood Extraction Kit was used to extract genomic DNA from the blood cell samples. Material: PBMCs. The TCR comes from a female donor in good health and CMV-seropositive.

At the DNA level, the sequence is TGTGCCAGCAGTTCGCGCAATGAGCAGTTCTTC. The encoded protein is CASSSRNEQFF. Recombination linked TRBV6-5 to TRBJ2-1, with the D segment identity uncertain. V drops 4 bases and J drops 6 bases, leaving 4 bases in between. CDR1 and CDR2 (MNHEY, SVGAGI) derive from the germline V gene. The CDR3 starts with the cysteine, ends with the phenylalanine, and has 11 residues. Left in the record is the CDR3 DNA by itself, 33 bases read in frame from the first base.